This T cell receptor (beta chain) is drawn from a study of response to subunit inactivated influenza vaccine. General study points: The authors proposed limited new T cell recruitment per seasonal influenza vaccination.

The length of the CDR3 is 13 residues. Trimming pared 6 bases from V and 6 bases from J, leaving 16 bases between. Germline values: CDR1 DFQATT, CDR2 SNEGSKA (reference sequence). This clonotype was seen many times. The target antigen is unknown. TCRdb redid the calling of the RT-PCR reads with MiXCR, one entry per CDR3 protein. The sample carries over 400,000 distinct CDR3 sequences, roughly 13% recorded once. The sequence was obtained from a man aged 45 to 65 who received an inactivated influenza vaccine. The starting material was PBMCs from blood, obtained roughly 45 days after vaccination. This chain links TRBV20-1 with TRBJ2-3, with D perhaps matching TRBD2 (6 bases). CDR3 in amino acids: CSAGGALADTQYF. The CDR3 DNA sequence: TGCAGTGCCGGCGGGGCCCTGGCGGATACGCAGTATTTT.